Shown below are 4 T cell receptor beta chains from a single sample sequenced in a study of T cell responses to AZD1222 COVID-19 vaccine. Produced via immunoSEQ multiplex PCR; TCRdb's table is partial and in-frame only. The table records about 130,000 clones, around 85% of them present only once. Sequenced here: peripheral blood, sampled 28 days after the second AZD1222 dose. The source of these receptors is an adult who received the AZD1222 COVID-19 vaccine.

The chain links TRBV7-2 to TRBJ2-3; tentatively, D is TRBD2 (6 bases). CDR3 length: 17 amino acids. Trimming removed 4 bases at V and 2 bases at J, with 19 bases between. Germline CDR1 is SGHTA and CDR2 is FQGNSA. CDR3 amino acids: CASSSYPVRTNTDTQYF. DNA for the CDR3: TGTGCCAGCAGCTCGTACCCCGTCCGGACTAACACAGATACGCAGTATTTT.

This clone has just a few counts. This chain uses TRBV14 with TRBJ1-4; D call uncertain. Deletions cut 0 bases from V and 4 bases from J, with 18 bases between. The germline V gene encodes CDR1 SGHDN and CDR2 FVKESK. This CDR3 region has 18 residues. The CDR3 DNA follows: TGTGCCAGCAGCCAAGATACTAACTACTTCGAGGGTAATGAAAAACTGTTTTTT. It specifies CASSQDTNYFEGNEKLFF. The full variable domain, rest sourced from reference TRBV14 and TRBJ1-4, is EAGVTQFPSHSVIEKGQTVTLRCDPISGHDNLYWYRRVMGKEIKFLLHFVKESKQDESGMPNNRFLAERTGGTYSTLKVQPAELEDSGVYFCASSQDTNYFEGNEKLFFGSGTQLSVL.

This chain uses TRBV28 with TRBJ1-5; 8 positions agree with TRBD1. The junction had 4 bases not matched to a gene; V was cut back by 8 bases and J by 1 base. Germline lookup yields CDR1 MDHEN and CDR2 SYDVKM. There are 14 residues in the CDR3. CDR3 in amino acids: CASDDRGSNQPQHF. In DNA, the CDR3 is TGTGCCAGCGACGACAGGGGCAGCAATCAGCCCCAGCATTTT.

The genes are TRBV5-4 and TRBJ1-1; D not certain. From germline, CDR1 is SGHNT and CDR2 YYREEE (reference sequence). Trimming removed 1 base from V and 0 bases from J, with 10 bases in between. The length of the CDR3 is 15 residues. For the CDR3, the DNA is TGTGCCAGCAGCTTGCCGGACGGACTGAACACTGAAGCTTTCTTT. This gives the protein CASSLPDGLNTEAFF.